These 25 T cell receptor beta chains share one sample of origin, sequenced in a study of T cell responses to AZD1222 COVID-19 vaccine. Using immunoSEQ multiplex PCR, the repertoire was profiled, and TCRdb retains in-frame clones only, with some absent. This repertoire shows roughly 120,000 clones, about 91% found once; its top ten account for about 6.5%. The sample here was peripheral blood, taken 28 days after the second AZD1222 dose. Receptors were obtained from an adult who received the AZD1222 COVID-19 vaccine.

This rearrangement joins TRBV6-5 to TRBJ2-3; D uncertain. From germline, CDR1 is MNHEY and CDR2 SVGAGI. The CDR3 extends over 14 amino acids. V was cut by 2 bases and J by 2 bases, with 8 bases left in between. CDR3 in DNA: TGTGCCAGCAGTTACCAGCTAACCACAGATACGCAGTATTTT. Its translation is CASSYQLTTDTQYF.

CDR3 in amino acids: CASSSGRGFYEQYF. The DNA of the CDR3 is TGTGCCAGCAGCTCCGGGCGGGGGTTCTACGAGCAGTACTTC. V is TRBV7-2 and J is TRBJ2-7, with 7 bases matching TRBD2. Trimming cost V 4 bases and J 3 bases; bases outside gene matches: 6. Looked up from germline, CDR1 is SGHTA and CDR2 is FQGNSA. The CDR3 sequence is 14 residues long.

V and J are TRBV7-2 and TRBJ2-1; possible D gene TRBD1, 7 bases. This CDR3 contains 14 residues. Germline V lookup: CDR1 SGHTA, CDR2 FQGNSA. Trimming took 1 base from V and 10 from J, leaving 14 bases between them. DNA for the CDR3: TGTGCCAGCAGCTTAGAAGACAGGGCGGGGGAGCAGTTCTTC. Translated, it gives CASSLEDRAGEQFF.

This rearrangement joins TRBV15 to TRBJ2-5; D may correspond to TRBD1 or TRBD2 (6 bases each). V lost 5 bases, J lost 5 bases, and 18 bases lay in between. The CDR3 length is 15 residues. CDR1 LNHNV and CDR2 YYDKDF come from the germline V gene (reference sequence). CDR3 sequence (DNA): TGTGCCACCAGCTCCTCTCCTGGGGGGCCGGAGACCCAGTACTTC. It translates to CATSSSPGGPETQYF.

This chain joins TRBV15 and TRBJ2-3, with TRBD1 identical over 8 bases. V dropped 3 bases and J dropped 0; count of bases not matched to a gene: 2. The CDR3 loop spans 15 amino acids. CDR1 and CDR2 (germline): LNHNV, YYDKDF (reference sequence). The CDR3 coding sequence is TGTGCCACCAGCAGGTGGACAGGGAGCACAGATACGCAGTATTTT. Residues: CATSRWTGSTDTQYF.

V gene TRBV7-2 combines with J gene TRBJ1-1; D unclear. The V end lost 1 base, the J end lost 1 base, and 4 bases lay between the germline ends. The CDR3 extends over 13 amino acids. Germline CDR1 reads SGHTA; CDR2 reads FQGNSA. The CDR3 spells CASSLEENTEAFF. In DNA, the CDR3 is TGTGCCAGCAGCTTAGAAGAGAACACTGAAGCTTTCTTT. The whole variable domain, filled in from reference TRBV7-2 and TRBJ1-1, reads GAGVSQSPSNKVTEKGKDVELRCDPISGHTALYWYRQSLGQGLEFLIYFQGNSAPDKSGLPSDRFSAERTGGSVSTLTIQRTQQEDSAVYLCASSLEENTEAFFGQGTRLTVV.

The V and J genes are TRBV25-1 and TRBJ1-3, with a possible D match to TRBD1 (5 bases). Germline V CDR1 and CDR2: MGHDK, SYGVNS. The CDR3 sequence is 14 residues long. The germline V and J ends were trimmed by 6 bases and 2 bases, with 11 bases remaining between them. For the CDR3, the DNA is TGTGCCAGCAGGTCAGGGAGTACTGGAAACACCATATATTTT. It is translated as CASRSGSTGNTIYF.

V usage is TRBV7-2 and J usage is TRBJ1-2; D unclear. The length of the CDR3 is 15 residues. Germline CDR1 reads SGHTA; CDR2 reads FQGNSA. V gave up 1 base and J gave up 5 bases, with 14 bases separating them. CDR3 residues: CASSLDLGNPYGYTF. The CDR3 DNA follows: TGTGCCAGCAGCTTAGATTTGGGCAACCCTTATGGCTACACCTTC.

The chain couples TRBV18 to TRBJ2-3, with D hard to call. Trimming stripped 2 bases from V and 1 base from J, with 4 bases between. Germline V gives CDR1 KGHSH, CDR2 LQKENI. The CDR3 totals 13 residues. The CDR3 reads CASSPMGTDTQYF. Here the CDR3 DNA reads TGTGCCAGCTCACCAATGGGCACAGATACGCAGTATTTT.

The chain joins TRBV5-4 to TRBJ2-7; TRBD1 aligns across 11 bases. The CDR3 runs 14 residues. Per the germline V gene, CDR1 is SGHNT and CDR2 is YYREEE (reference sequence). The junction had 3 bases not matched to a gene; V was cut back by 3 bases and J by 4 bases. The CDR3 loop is CASSSGTGGYEQYF. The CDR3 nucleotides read TGTGCCAGCAGCTCCGGGACAGGGGGATACGAGCAGTACTTC. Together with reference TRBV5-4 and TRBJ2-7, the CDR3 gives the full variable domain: ETGVTQSPTHLIKTRGQQVTLRCSSQSGHNTVSWYQQALGQGPQFIFQYYREEENGRGNFPPRFSGLQFPNYSSELNVNALELDDSALYLCASSSGTGGYEQYFGPGTRLTVT.

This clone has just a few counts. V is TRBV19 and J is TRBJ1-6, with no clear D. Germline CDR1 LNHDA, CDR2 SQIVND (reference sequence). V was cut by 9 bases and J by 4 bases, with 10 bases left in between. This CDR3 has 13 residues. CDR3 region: CASRLQYNSPLHF. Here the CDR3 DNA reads TGTGCCAGCCGACTCCAGTATAATTCACCCCTCCACTTT.

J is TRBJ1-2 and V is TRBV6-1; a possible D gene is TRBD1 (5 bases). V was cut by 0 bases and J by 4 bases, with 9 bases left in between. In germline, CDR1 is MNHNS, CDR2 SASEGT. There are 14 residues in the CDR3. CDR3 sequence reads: CASSEARGTYGYTF. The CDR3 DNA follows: TGTGCCAGCAGTGAAGCGAGGGGAACCTATGGCTACACCTTC.

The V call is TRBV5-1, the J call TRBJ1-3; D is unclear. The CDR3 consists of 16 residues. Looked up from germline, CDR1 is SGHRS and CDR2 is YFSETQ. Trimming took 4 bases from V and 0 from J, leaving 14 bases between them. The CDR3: CASSRYQANSGNTIYF. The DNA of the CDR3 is TGCGCCAGCAGCCGATACCAGGCGAACTCTGGAAACACCATATATTTT.

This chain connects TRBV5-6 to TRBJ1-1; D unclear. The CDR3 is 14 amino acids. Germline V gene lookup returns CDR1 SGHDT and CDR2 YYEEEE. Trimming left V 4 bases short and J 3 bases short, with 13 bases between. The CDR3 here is CASSGSHGYTEAFF. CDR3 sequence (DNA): TGTGCCAGCAGCGGGAGCCACGGGTACACTGAAGCTTTCTTT.

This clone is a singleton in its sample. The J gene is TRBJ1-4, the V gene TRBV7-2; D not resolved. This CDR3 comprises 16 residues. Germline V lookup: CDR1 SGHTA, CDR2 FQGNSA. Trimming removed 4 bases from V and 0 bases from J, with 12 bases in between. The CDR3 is CASSSNTITTNEKLFF. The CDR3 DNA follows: TGTGCCAGCAGCTCAAACACCATCACAACTAATGAAAAACTGTTTTTT.

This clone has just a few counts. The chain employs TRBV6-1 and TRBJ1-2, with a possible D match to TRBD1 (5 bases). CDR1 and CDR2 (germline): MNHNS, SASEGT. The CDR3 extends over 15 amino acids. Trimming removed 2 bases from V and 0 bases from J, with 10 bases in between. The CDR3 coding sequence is TGTGCCAGCAGTGAATACACGGGACCTAACTATGGCTACACCTTC. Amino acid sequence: CASSEYTGPNYGYTF.

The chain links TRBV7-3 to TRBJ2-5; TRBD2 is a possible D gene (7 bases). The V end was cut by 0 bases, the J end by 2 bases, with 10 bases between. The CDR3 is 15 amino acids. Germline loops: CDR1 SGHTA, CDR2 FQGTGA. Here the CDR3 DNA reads TGTGCCAGCAGCTTAACCGGGGGGCTGCAAGAGACCCAGTACTTC. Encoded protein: CASSLTGGLQETQYF.

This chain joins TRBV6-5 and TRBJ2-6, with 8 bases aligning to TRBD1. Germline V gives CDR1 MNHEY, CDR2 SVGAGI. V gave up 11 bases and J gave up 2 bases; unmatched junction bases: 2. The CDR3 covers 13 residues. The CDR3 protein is CAGQGAGANVLTF. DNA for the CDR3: TGTGCCGGACAGGGTGCTGGGGCCAACGTCCTGACTTTC.

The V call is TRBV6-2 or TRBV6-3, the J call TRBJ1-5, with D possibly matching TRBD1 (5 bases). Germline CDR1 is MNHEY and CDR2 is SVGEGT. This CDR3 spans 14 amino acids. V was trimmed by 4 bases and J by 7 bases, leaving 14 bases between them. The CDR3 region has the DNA TGTGCCAGCAGTTCCCAGGGAGGAGGGCAGCCCCAGCATTTT. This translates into CASSSQGGGQPQHF.

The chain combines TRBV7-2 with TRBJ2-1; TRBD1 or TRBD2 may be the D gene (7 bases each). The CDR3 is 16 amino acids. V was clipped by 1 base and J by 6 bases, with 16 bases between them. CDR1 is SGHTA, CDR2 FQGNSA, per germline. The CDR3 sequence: CASSLGQGGSSNEQFF. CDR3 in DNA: TGTGCCAGCAGCTTAGGTCAGGGGGGGTCCAGCAATGAGCAGTTCTTC.

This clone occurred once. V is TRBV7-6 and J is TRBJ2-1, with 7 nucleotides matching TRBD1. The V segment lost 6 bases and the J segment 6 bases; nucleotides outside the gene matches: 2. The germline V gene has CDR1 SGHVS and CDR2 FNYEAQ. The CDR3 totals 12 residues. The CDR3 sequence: CASSRDSNEQFF. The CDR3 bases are TGTGCCAGCAGTCGGGACAGCAATGAGCAGTTCTTC.

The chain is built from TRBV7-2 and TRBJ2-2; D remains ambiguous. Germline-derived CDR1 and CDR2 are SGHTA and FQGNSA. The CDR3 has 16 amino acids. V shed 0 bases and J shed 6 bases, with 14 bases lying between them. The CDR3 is CASSLALHDKAGELFF. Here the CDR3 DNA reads TGTGCCAGCAGCTTAGCCCTACACGATAAGGCCGGGGAGCTGTTTTTT.

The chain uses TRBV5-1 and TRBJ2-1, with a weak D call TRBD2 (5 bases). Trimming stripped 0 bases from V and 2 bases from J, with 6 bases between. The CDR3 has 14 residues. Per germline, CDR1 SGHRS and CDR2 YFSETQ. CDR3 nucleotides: TGCGCCAGCAGCTTGGGACTAACCTACAATGAGCAGTTCTTC. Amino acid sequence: CASSLGLTYNEQFF.

The CDR3 DNA reads as TGTGCCAGCAGTCCCTTTGGGGGTTCGGACCAGCCCCAGCATTTT. Translated, it gives CASSPFGGSDQPQHF. The chain recombines TRBV6-5 with TRBJ1-5, with TRBD1 as a possible D gene (5 bases). Germline CDR1 and CDR2: MNHEY and SVGAGI. The CDR3 runs 15 residues. V was pared by 5 bases and J by 7 bases, with 18 bases between.

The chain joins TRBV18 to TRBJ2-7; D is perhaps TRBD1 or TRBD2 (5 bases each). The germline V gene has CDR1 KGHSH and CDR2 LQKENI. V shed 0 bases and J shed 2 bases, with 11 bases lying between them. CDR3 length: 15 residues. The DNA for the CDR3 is TGTGCCAGCTCACCACCGTCCCGGGGACCCTACGAGCAGTACTTC. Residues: CASSPPSRGPYEQYF.